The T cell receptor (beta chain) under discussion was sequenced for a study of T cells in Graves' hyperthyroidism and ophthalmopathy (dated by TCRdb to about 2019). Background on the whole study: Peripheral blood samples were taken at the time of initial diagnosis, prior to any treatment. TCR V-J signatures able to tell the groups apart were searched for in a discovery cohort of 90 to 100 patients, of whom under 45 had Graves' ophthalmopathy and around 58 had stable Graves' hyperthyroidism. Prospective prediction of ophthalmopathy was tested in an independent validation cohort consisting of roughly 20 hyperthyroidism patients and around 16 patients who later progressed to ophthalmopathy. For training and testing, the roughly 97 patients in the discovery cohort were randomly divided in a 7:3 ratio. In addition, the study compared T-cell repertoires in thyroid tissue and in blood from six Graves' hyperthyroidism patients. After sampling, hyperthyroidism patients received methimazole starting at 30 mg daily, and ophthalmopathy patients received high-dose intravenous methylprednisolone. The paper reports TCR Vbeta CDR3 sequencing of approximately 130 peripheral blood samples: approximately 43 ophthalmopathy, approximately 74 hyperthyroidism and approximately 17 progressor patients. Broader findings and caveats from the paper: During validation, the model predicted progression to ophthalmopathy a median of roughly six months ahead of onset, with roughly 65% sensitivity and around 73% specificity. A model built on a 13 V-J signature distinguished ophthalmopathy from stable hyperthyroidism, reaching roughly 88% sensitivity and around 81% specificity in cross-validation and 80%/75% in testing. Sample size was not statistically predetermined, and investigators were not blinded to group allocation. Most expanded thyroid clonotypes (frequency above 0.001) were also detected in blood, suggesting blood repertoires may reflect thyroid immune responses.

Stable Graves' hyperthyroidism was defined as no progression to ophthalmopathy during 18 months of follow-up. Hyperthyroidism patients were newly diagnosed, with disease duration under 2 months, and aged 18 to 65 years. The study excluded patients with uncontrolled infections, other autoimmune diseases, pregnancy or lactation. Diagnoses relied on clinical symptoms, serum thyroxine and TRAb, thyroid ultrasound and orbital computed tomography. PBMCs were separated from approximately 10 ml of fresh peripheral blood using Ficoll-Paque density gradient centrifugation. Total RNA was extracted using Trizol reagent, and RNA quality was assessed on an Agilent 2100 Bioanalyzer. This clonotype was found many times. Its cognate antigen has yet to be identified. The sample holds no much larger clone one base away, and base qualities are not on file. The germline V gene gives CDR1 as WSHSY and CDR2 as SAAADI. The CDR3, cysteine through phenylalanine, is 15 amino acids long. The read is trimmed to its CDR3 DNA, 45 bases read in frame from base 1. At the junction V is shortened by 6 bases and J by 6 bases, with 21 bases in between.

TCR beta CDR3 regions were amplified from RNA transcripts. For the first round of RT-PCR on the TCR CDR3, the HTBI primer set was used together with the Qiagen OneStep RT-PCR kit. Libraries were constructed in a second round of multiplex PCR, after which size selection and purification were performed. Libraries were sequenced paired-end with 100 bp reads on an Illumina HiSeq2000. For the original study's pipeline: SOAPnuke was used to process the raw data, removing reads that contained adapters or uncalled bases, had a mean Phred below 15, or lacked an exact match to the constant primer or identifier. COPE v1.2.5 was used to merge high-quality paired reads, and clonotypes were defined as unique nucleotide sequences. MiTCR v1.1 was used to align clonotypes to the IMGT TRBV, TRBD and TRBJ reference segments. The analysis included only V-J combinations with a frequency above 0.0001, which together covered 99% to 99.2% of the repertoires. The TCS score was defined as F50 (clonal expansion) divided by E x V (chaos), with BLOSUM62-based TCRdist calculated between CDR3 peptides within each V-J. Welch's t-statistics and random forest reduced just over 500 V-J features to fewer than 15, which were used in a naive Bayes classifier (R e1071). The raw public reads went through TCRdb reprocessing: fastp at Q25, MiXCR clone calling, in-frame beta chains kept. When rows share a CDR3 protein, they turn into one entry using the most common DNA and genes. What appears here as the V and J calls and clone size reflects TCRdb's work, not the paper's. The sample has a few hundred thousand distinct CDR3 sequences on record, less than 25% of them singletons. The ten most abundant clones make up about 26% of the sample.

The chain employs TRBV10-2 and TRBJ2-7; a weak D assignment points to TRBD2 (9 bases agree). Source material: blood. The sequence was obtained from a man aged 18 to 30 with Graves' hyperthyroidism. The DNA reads TGCGCCAGCAGCCTTCCAGGGGGCGGGGGGGGCGAGCAGTACTTC. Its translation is CASSLPGGGGGEQYF.